Listed below are T cell receptor beta chains from one sample, sequenced in a study of blood T cell repertoires in COVID-19. TCRdb's copy holds only in-frame clones and misses some; the assay was immunoSEQ multiplex PCR. Of hundreds of thousands of clones in the sample, about 83% were seen once. The specimen sequenced was peripheral blood. The receptors derive from a woman between 50 and 59 years old with acute or convalescent COVID-19. Each CDR3 is given with its conserved first and last residue. A D gene is named only where the DNA matches it firmly. Size is stated for part of the rows, as once, few or many counts, or as a class when the clone is expanded.

TRBV20-1,TRBD1,TRBJ1-5,NA,CSASGQDEGGNQPQHF,TGCAGTGCTAGTGGACAGGATGAGGGAGGCAATCAGCCCCAGCATTTT
TRBV29-1,NA,TRBJ1-4,NA,CSVGGTTNEKLFF,TGCAGCGTGGGGGGAACGACTAATGAAAAACTGTTTTTT
TRBV3-1/TRBV3-2,TRBD2,TRBJ2-1,NA,CASSQLWTSGRALVVNEQFF,TGTGCCAGCAGCCAACTCTGGACTAGCGGGAGGGCCCTCGTTGTCAATGAGCAGTTCTTC
TRBV7-9,NA,TRBJ2-2,NA,CASSPGGTNTGELFF,TGTGCCAGCAGCCCGGGTGGAACGAACACCGGGGAGCTGTTTTTT
TRBV28,TRBD1,TRBJ1-4,NA,CASSPHRGEREKLFF,TGTGCCAGCAGTCCACACAGGGGGGAGAGAGAAAAACTGTTTTTT
TRBV4-1,NA,TRBJ1-5,once,CASSQDRGSGQPQHF,TGCGCCAGCAGCCAAGATCGGGGATCGGGGCAGCCCCAGCATTTT
TRBV4-2,NA,TRBJ1-1,NA,CASSQDYQTTGYTEAFF,TGTGCCAGCAGCCAAGATTACCAAACTACAGGTTACACTGAAGCTTTCTTT
TRBV19,NA,TRBJ2-5,NA,CASSNPLAFGETQYF,TGTGCCAGTAGTAACCCCCTAGCGTTTGGGGAGACCCAGTACTTC
TRBV9,NA,TRBJ2-7,NA,CASSPSSLSYEQYF,TGTGCCAGCAGCCCGTCGAGCCTATCCTACGAGCAGTACTTC
TRBV7-9,NA,TRBJ1-1,NA,CASSPYSATGGATAEAFF,TGTGCCAGCAGCCCTTATTCCGCGACAGGTGGGGCAACGGCTGAAGCTTTCTTT
TRBV5-4,NA,TRBJ2-5,NA,CASSSPRAVDQETQYF,TGTGCCAGCAGCTCTCCCCGAGCGGTGGACCAAGAGACCCAGTACTTC
TRBV7-2,NA,TRBJ1-3,NA,CASSRSGVHSGNTIYF,TGTGCCAGCAGCCGGAGCGGGGTACACTCTGGAAACACCATATATTTT
TRBV9,TRBD2,TRBJ2-1,NA,CASSPAGESYNEQFF,TGTGCCAGCAGCCCCGCGGGGGAGTCCTACAATGAGCAGTTCTTC
TRBV27,NA,TRBJ2-1,few,CATALRQVGGYNEQFF,TGTGCCACTGCTCTCCGACAGGTCGGTGGGTACAATGAGCAGTTCTTC
TRBV7-3,TRBD2,TRBJ2-1,once,CASSPTGTRGLNEQFF,TGTGCCAGCAGCCCCACCGGGACTAGAGGTCTCAATGAGCAGTTCTTC
TRBV4-1,TRBD2,TRBJ2-7,NA,CASSLPSGTSGSGYHEQYF,TGCGCCAGCAGCCTGCCTTCCGGGACTAGCGGGAGCGGATACCACGAGCAGTACTTC
TRBV5-1,TRBD2,TRBJ2-2,few,CASSLAGGNTGELFF,TGCGCCAGCAGCTTAGCGGGAGGAAACACCGGGGAGCTGTTTTTT
TRBV24-1,NA,TRBJ1-2,NA,CATSDRGTDGYTF,TGTGCCACCAGTGATCGGGGGACCGATGGCTACACCTTC
TRBV5-1,TRBD2,TRBJ2-7,NA,CASSPSGREGEQYF,TGCGCCAGCAGCCCTAGCGGGAGGGAAGGGGAGCAGTACTTC
TRBV28,NA,TRBJ1-5,NA,CASRGAVGASNQPQHF,TGTGCCAGCAGGGGGGCGGTAGGGGCGAGCAATCAGCCCCAGCATTTT
TRBV7-2,NA,TRBJ1-2,NA,CASSLDLGLRDGYTF,TGTGCCAGCAGCTTAGATCTGGGTCTCCGGGATGGCTACACCTTC
TRBV5-8,NA,TRBJ2-7,NA,CASSLVRLTYEQYF,TGTGCCAGCAGCTTGGTCAGGCTAACCTACGAGCAGTACTTC
TRBV7-3,TRBD2,TRBJ2-5,NA,CASSFLAGPQETQYF,TGTGCCAGCAGCTTCTTAGCGGGCCCCCAAGAGACCCAGTACTTC
TRBV7-8,NA,TRBJ2-7,NA,CASSLTAGLYEQYF,TGTGCCAGCAGCTTGACGGCGGGGCTCTACGAGCAGTACTTC
TRBV30,NA,TRBJ1-1,large,CAWSDTLPNTEAFF,TGTGCCTGGAGCGACACTCTACCTAACACTGAAGCTTTCTTT
TRBV21-1,NA,TRBJ2-1,NA,CASSNTRDRGRDEQFF,TGTGCCAGCAGCAATACCCGGGACAGGGGGCGGGATGAGCAGTTCTTC
TRBV28,TRBD1,TRBJ2-1,NA,CASAGDRVGNEQFF,TGTGCCAGCGCTGGGGACAGGGTGGGCAATGAGCAGTTCTTC
TRBV16,NA,TRBJ1-1,NA,CASSQLSSNTEAFF,TGTGCCAGCAGCCAATTATCGTCGAACACTGAAGCTTTCTTT
TRBV28,TRBD2,TRBJ2-7,NA,CASSLPLAGLYEQYF,TGTGCCAGCAGTTTACCCCTAGCGGGACTTTACGAGCAGTACTTC
TRBV7-9,TRBD1,TRBJ1-4,NA,CASSRGQTNEKLFF,TGTGCCAGCAGCCGGGGACAGACAAATGAAAAACTGTTTTTT
TRBV6-5,TRBD1,TRBJ2-7,NA,CASSILGQGYEQYF,TGTGCCAGCAGTATTTTAGGACAGGGTTACGAGCAGTACTTC
TRBV6-1,NA,TRBJ1-6,few,CASSENLRALHF,TGTGCCAGCAGTGAGAACTTGCGAGCCCTCCACTTT
TRBV25-1,TRBD1,TRBJ2-7,NA,CASSKRTGAYEQYF,TGTGCCAGCAGTAAGAGGACAGGGGCCTACGAGCAGTACTTC
TRBV7-9,TRBD1,TRBJ2-5,NA,CASSSRGPETQYF,TGTGCCAGCAGCTCCAGGGGGCCGGAGACCCAGTACTTC
TRBV3-1/TRBV3-2,NA,TRBJ2-7,NA,CASSQNRDTSYEQYF,TGTGCCAGCAGCCAGAACCGGGACACCTCCTACGAGCAGTACTTC
TRBV5-1,NA,TRBJ2-7,NA,CASSLEQSLGEQYF,TGCGCCAGCAGCTTGGAACAGTCCCTTGGCGAGCAGTACTTC
TRBV9,TRBD1,TRBJ1-1,NA,CASSVQGATTEAFF,TGTGCCAGCAGCGTACAGGGGGCTACCACTGAAGCTTTCTTT